Listed here are 14 T cell receptor beta chains from one sample, sequenced in a study of cytotoxic CD8 clonotypes in ibrutinib-treated CLL. The repertoire was sequenced with immunoSEQ multiplex PCR; TCRdb's copy has only in-frame clones and lacks some. The sample carries some 300,000 clones, roughly 85% recorded once. Source: PBMCs, taken before ibrutinib treatment. The receptors come from a human donor with chronic lymphocytic leukemia.

The chain couples TRBV29-1 to TRBJ2-1; D is ambiguous. The germline V gene has CDR1 SQVTM and CDR2 ANQGSEA. This CDR3 is built from 11 residues. Trimming removed 2 bases from V and 12 bases from J, with 11 bases in between. This CDR3 reads CSVERPGGQFF. Here the CDR3 DNA reads TGCAGCGTTGAACGCCCCGGTGGGCAGTTCTTC.

The chain couples TRBV7-9 to TRBJ2-3; D remains unclear. The V end lost 1 base, the J end lost 1 base, and 9 bases lay between the germline ends. Germline V CDR1 and CDR2: SEHNR, FQNEAQ (reference sequence). The CDR3 length is 15 residues. The CDR3 nucleotides read TGTGCCAGCAGCTTAGACTCCGCTCGCACAGATACGCAGTATTTT. Translation gives CASSLDSARTDTQYF.

The chain employs TRBV7-6 and TRBJ2-1, with D perhaps assigned TRBD1 or TRBD2 (5 bases each). Trimming pared 0 bases from V and 4 bases from J, leaving 19 bases between. This CDR3 has 18 amino acids. Germline V gene sequence: CDR1 SGHVS, CDR2 FNYEAQ. CDR3 coding DNA: TGTGCCAGCAGCTTAGCGTCGGTTCGGGACGCTCTGTACAATGAGCAGTTCTTC. This sequence encodes CASSLASVRDALYNEQFF. The full variable domain, with the rest looked up from reference TRBV7-6 and TRBJ2-1, is GAGVSQSPRYKVTKRGQDVALRCDPISGHVSLYWYRQALGQGPEFLTYFNYEAQQDKSGLPNDRFSAERPEGSISTLTIQRTEQRDSAMYRCASSLASVRDALYNEQFFGPGTRLTVL.

V usage is TRBV7-9 and J usage is TRBJ2-7, with D perhaps matching TRBD2 (5 bases). CDR1 and CDR2 (germline): SEHNR, FQNEAQ (reference sequence). V was pared by 1 base and J by 4 bases, with 14 bases between. The CDR3 is 15 residues long. The CDR3 DNA reads as TGTGCCAGCAGCTTAGGCCCCCTGGGCGGGTACGAGCAGTACTTC. It specifies CASSLGPLGGYEQYF.

This rearrangement joins TRBV28 to TRBJ2-7; 7 nucleotides match TRBD1. The ends lost 4 bases at V and 2 bases at J; junction bases unmatched: 5. Per the germline V gene, CDR1 is MDHEN and CDR2 is SYDVKM. CDR3 length equals 14 residues. The CDR3 coding sequence is TGTGCCAGCAGTTCGACAGGGACCACCTACGAGCAGTACTTC. Its translation: CASSSTGTTYEQYF.

The chain has TRBV28 and TRBJ2-7; 7 bases line up with TRBD1. After removal of 5 bases from V and 3 bases from J, the junction contained 13 bases not matched to a gene. The V gene's germline CDR1 is MDHEN and CDR2 SYDVKM. The CDR3 is made up of 16 amino acids. The CDR3 DNA reads TGTGCCAGCAGTAGTGATGGGACAGCAGATCACTACGAGCAGTACTTC. This sequence encodes CASSSDGTADHYEQYF. The full variable domain, rest sourced from reference TRBV28 and TRBJ2-7, is DVKVTQSSRYLVKRTGEKVFLECVQDMDHENMFWYRQDPGLGLRLIYFSYDVKMKEKGDIPEGYSVSREKKERFSLILESASTNQTSMYLCASSSDGTADHYEQYFGPGTRLTVT.

This chain connects TRBV7-8 to TRBJ2-1; D is possibly TRBD1 or TRBD2 (5 bases each). This CDR3 spans 16 amino acids. CDR1 is SGHVS and CDR2 is FQNEAQ in the germline V gene. Trimming shortened V by 4 bases and J by 7 bases, and 20 bases separated the two germline ends. DNA of the CDR3: TGTGCCAGCAGCTCTAGGGCCGGGGACCTTTGGAATGAGCAGTTCTTC. Its protein product is CASSSRAGDLWNEQFF.

This clone was counted between two and nine times. Other DNA sequences in this sample translate to the same CDR3. The genes are TRBV30 and TRBJ1-5, with TRBD1 as a possible D gene (5 bases). This CDR3 has 14 residues. Between the trimmed V and J ends, which lost 3 bases and 2 bases, there was a span of 11 bases. CDR1 GTSNPN and CDR2 SVGIG come from the germline V gene (reference sequence). The CDR3 coding sequence is TGTGCCTGGAGCCCGGGACTGGGCAATCAGCCCCAGCATTTT. It yields the protein CAWSPGLGNQPQHF.

This clone was seen ten or more times. The chain is built from TRBV7-7 and TRBJ2-3; possibly TRBD2 for D (5 bases). The CDR3 is 16 amino acids. The ends were cut back, 5 bases at V and 2 bases at J, with 17 bases in the middle. Germline V gives CDR1 SSHAT, CDR2 FNYEAQ (reference sequence). CDR3 sequence (DNA): TGTGCCAGCAGCCCTTCCACAACGGGGATCACAGATACGCAGTATTTT. It specifies CASSPSTTGITDTQYF.

This clone appeared a few times. The V gene is TRBV2, the J gene TRBJ1-2, with TRBD1 as a possible D gene (5 bases). V dropped 4 bases and J dropped 2 bases, with 8 bases sitting between them. The germline V gene encodes CDR1 SNHLY and CDR2 FYNNEI. The CDR3 consists of 13 residues. The CDR3 sequence: CASSVWGNYGYTF. The CDR3 coding sequence is TGTGCCAGCAGTGTATGGGGGAACTATGGCTACACCTTC.

The V call is TRBV7-2, the J call TRBJ2-5, with 8 bases lining up with TRBD2. V shed 5 bases, J shed 4 bases, and the junction held 12 bases outside the gene matches. The CDR3 length is 16 residues. The germline V gene has CDR1 SGHTA and CDR2 FQGNSA. Here the CDR3 DNA reads TGTGCCAGCAGCCCGTGGAGTCTAGCGGGCGGAGAGACCCAGTACTTC. It specifies CASSPWSLAGGETQYF.

The chain combines TRBV28 with TRBJ2-7, with unresolved D. This CDR3 region has 12 residues. CDR1 is MDHEN, CDR2 SYDVKM, per germline. Trimming left V 6 bases short and J 2 bases short, with 8 bases between. The CDR3 spells CASSKLPYEQYF. CDR3 in DNA: TGTGCCAGCAGCAAGCTTCCCTACGAGCAGTACTTC.

The CDR3 nucleotides are TGTGCCAGCTCACCTGGGACAGGGTCTGAAAAACTGTTTTTT. Residues: CASSPGTGSEKLFF. This rearrangement joins TRBV18 to TRBJ1-4, with 9 bases aligning to TRBD1. This CDR3 is built from 14 residues. CDR1 and CDR2 (germline): KGHSH, LQKENI. The trim removed 3 bases at V and 7 bases at J, leaving 3 bases unmatched.

The chain combines TRBV11-3 with TRBJ2-7, with a tentative D call TRBD2 (6 bases). Germline CDR1 reads SGHNT; CDR2 reads YENEEA. The V end was cut by 2 bases, the J end by 2 bases, with 16 bases between. CDR3 length equals 16 residues. This chain's CDR3 is CASSLRGGSDTYEQYF. The DNA for the CDR3 is TGTGCCAGCAGCTTAAGGGGAGGCAGTGACACCTACGAGCAGTACTTC.